The next 12 T cell receptor beta chains were all read from a single sample in a study of OX40 agonist ivuxolimab in advanced cancers. Measured with immunoSEQ multiplex PCR; TCRdb has only the in-frame clones, and not every one. The sample has approximately 70,000 clones, approximately 80% seen once. The sequences come from CD4+ or CD8+ T cells sorted from blood, collected in a trial of the OX40 agonist ivuxolimab. Receptors originate from an adult with an advanced solid tumor such as melanoma, head and neck, liver or kidney cancer.

The chain uses TRBV30 and TRBJ2-3; D is uncertain. Trimming took off 0 bases at V and 4 bases at J, with 8 bases between the two ends. The CDR3 covers 13 residues. The germline V gene has CDR1 GTSNPN and CDR2 SVGIG (reference sequence). The CDR3: CAWSVLGSDTQYF. The CDR3 bases are TGTGCCTGGAGTGTACTGGGCTCAGATACGCAGTATTTT. Variable domain in full (rest from reference TRBV30 and TRBJ2-3): SQTIHQWPATLVQPVGSPLSLECTVEGTSNPNLYWYRQAAGRGLQLLFYSVGIGQISSEVPQNLSASRPQDRQFILSSKKLLLSDSGFYLCAWSVLGSDTQYFGPGTRLTVL.

This clone was observed a handful of times. Here the CDR3 reads CASSLAGTGPEQYF. In DNA form, the CDR3 reads TGTGCCAGCAGCTTGGCGGGGACAGGGCCCGAGCAGTACTTC. The V and J genes are TRBV5-4 and TRBJ2-7, with 9 bases lining up with TRBD1. The CDR3 runs 14 residues. From germline, CDR1 is SGHNT and CDR2 YYREEE (reference sequence). V shed 0 bases and J 6 bases; nucleotides not matched to a gene: 4.

This clone was observed a handful of times. The chain has TRBV9 and TRBJ2-3, with D unresolved. The CDR3 covers 12 residues. Trimming pared 0 bases from V and 5 bases from J, leaving 4 bases between. Germline V gives CDR1 SGDLS, CDR2 YYNGEE. CDR3 region: CASSVAVDTQYF. The CDR3 DNA reads as TGTGCCAGCAGCGTAGCGGTAGATACGCAGTATTTT.

The rearrangement uses TRBV25-1 and TRBJ1-3; D possibly corresponds to TRBD1 (6 bases). Germline CDR1 MGHDK, CDR2 SYGVNS. The CDR3 is made up of 15 amino acids. Trimming left V 4 bases short and J 4 bases short, with 14 bases between. CDR3: CASSGTEGSGNTIYF. CDR3 DNA sequence: TGTGCCAGCAGTGGGACAGAGGGGTCCGGAAACACCATATATTTT.

The chain has TRBV4-1 and TRBJ2-5; D remains ambiguous. The CDR3 covers 15 residues. Germline values: CDR1 MGHRA, CDR2 YSYEKL. The germline V and J ends were trimmed by 0 bases and 1 base, with 9 bases remaining between them. In DNA form, the CDR3 reads TGCGCCAGCAGCCAAGAATCCGGAATCCAAGAGACCCAGTACTTC. This sequence encodes CASSQESGIQETQYF.

This chain joins TRBV6-1 and TRBJ2-4, with D tentatively TRBD1 (5 bases). The CDR3 contains 13 residues. Germline CDR1 is MNHNS and CDR2 is SASEGT. V was pared by 4 bases and J by 8 bases, with 12 bases between. The CDR3 nucleotides read TGTGCCAGCAGTGTGGCTCTCAGGGACATTCAGTACTTC. Protein sequence: CASSVALRDIQYF.

The V call is TRBV5-6, the J call TRBJ2-7; D is unclear. The V gene's germline CDR1 is SGHDT and CDR2 YYEEEE. This CDR3 contains 11 residues. The V gene lost 2 bases and the J gene lost 5 bases, with 5 bases spanning the gap. Here the CDR3 DNA reads TGTGCCAGCAGCTTTCGGAACGAGCAGTACTTC. Translated, it gives CASSFRNEQYF.

This clone has only one observation. The chain links TRBV30 to TRBJ2-3; 8 nucleotides align to TRBD2. CDR1 and CDR2 from the germline V gene are GTSNPN and SVGIG (reference sequence). V lost 4 bases to trimming and J lost 4 bases; unmatched junction nucleotides: 7. The CDR3 spans 14 residues. The CDR3 region has the DNA TGTGCCTGGAAGGTGGGACTAGTTCCAGATACGCAGTATTTT. Encoded protein: CAWKVGLVPDTQYF.

The rearrangement links TRBV27 to TRBJ2-3, with 9 bases aligning to TRBD1. Germline V CDR1 and CDR2: MNHEY, SMNVEV (reference sequence). This CDR3 contains 15 residues. V dropped 5 bases and J dropped 2; count of bases not matched to a gene: 5. CDR3 protein: CASSTHRGPTDTQYF. CDR3 sequence (DNA): TGTGCCAGCAGTACACACAGGGGGCCCACAGATACGCAGTATTTT.

This chain uses TRBV10-2 with TRBJ2-7; D unclear. The CDR3 runs 15 residues. The germline gives CDR1 WSHSY, CDR2 SAAADI. The V end was cut by 6 bases, the J end by 5 bases, with 20 bases between. CDR3 sequence: CASSPNPQRGNEQYF. The CDR3 DNA sequence: TGCGCCAGCAGCCCTAACCCACAACGAGGAAACGAGCAGTACTTC.

As concerns this clone: A much larger clone differs from this one at a single base, so this may be a read error. The genes are TRBV2 and TRBJ2-7, with 9 bases identical to TRBD2. V was clipped by 11 bases and J by 7 bases; unmatched bases: 12. The germline CDR1 and CDR2 sequences are SNHLY and FYNNEI. The CDR3 extends over 13 amino acids. The DNA for the CDR3 is TGTGCCCGCACGGCAGGGGCGGGGGGGGAGCAGTACTTC. It is translated as CARTAGAGGEQYF.

The rearrangement links TRBV2 to TRBJ1-5, with 11 bases aligning to TRBD1. The CDR3 is 15 residues long. Per germline, CDR1 SNHLY and CDR2 FYNNEI. V trimming: 5 bases; J trimming: 6 bases; junction bases outside the gene matches: 6. The CDR3 spells CASSLRTGGLQPQHF. The CDR3 nucleotides read TGTGCCAGCAGTCTAAGGACAGGGGGCCTTCAGCCCCAGCATTTT.